These 30 T cell receptor beta chains originate from one sample sequenced in a study of cytomegalovirus exposure and HLA in healthy donors. Researchers ran the PCR with 60 Vbeta and 13 Jbeta primers. Here immunoSEQ multiplex PCR was the method, and the copy in TCRdb shows in-frame clones only, minus some. The sample shows about 200,000 clones, roughly 80% of them seen only once. The source material was PBMCs. Receptors originate from a woman younger than 35 in good health and CMV-seronegative.

This clone appeared once. This chain uses TRBV12-5 with TRBJ2-1; possible D gene TRBD2, 6 bases. This CDR3 spans 18 amino acids. CDR1 LGHNT and CDR2 FRNRAP come from the germline V gene. Trimming removed 0 bases at V and 6 bases at J, with 21 bases between. In nucleotides, the CDR3 is TGTGCTAGTGGTTTGGTACTTTCGTTGGAGGGCGAACCCAATGAGCAGTTCTTC. As protein: CASGLVLSLEGEPNEQFF.

The chain joins TRBV25-1 to TRBJ2-7; D not certain. This CDR3 is 13 amino acids long. Germline CDR1 MGHDK, CDR2 SYGVNS. The V gene lost 7 bases and the J gene lost 1 base, with 11 bases spanning the gap. The CDR3 bases are TGTGCCAGCACGTTAACTGATTCCTACGAGCAGTACTTC. Residues: CASTLTDSYEQYF.

This clone was seen more than once but under ten times. The chain uses TRBV2 and TRBJ1-1; D unclear. Germline assignment: CDR1 SNHLY and CDR2 FYNNEI. This CDR3 is 13 amino acids long. Trimming left V 6 bases short and J 4 bases short, with 12 bases between. CDR3 sequence: CASSAEVSTEAFF. CDR3 DNA sequence: TGTGCCAGCAGCGCAGAGGTTAGCACTGAAGCTTTCTTT.

The DNA for the CDR3 is TGTGCCAGCAGCTTAGGGCCAAAGGACTACGAGCAGTACTTC. Amino acid sequence: CASSLGPKDYEQYF. The chain joins TRBV11-3 to TRBJ2-5; D gene uncertain. The J call is uncertain, as TRBJ2-7 better fits the DNA end. The CDR3 runs 14 residues. The V gene's germline CDR1 is SGHNT and CDR2 YENEEA.

This clone was seen only once. This rearrangement joins TRBV29-1 to TRBJ2-3; weak D call: TRBD2 (6 bases). Looked up from germline, CDR1 is SQVTM and CDR2 is ANQGSEA. CDR3 length: 14 amino acids. With 1 base removed from V and 1 base from J, the gap between germline ends came to 9 bases. The CDR3 DNA reads as TGCAGCGTTGAAGCGGGGGTCCGCACAGATACGCAGTATTTT. It yields the protein CSVEAGVRTDTQYF.

This chain connects TRBV15 to TRBJ2-6, with D unresolved. V lost 0 bases to trimming and J lost 2 bases, with 8 bases between them. Looked up from germline, CDR1 is LNHNV and CDR2 is YYDKDF (reference sequence). CDR3 length: 16 residues. CDR3 loop: CATSRDRSAGANVLTF. The CDR3 DNA reads TGTGCCACCAGCAGAGATAGATCTGCTGGGGCCAACGTCCTGACTTTC.

V and J are TRBV5-6 and TRBJ2-7, with 11 bases identical to TRBD1. The CDR3 is 15 amino acids. J gave up 6 bases and V 4 bases, and 9 bases lay outside the gene matches. Germline lookup yields CDR1 SGHDT and CDR2 YYEEEE. The CDR3 nucleotides are TGTGCCAGCAGCGGAGGACGGGACAGGGGGGGCGAGCAGTACGTC. Amino acids: CASSGGRDRGGEQYV.

The chain is built from TRBV7-2 and TRBJ2-7; 9 nucleotides align to TRBD1. The CDR3 is 15 residues long. Germline assignment: CDR1 SGHTA and CDR2 FQGNSA. Trimming removed 5 bases from V and 3 bases from J; junction bases left unmatched: 8. CDR3 region: CASSLQQGAIYEQYF. Here the CDR3 DNA reads TGTGCCAGCAGCCTTCAACAGGGGGCGATCTACGAGCAGTACTTC.

J is TRBJ2-5 and V is TRBV5-8, with 10 bases aligning to TRBD2. V dropped 0 bases and J dropped 5; count of bases not matched to a gene: 7. Per the germline V gene, CDR1 is SGHTS and CDR2 is YDEGEE. This CDR3 region has 16 residues. The CDR3 DNA follows: TGTGCCAGCAGCTTGGTGCTAGCGGGAGTCCTGGAGACCCAGTACTTC. It yields the protein CASSLVLAGVLETQYF.

This chain joins TRBV11-2 and TRBJ2-3, with 15 bases aligning to TRBD2. The J segment lost 6 bases and the V segment lost 3 bases, leaving 7 bases of the junction unmatched. CDR3 size: 17 residues. CDR1 and CDR2 (germline): SGHAT, FQNNGV. The CDR3 region is CASSLGLAGGPRDTQYF. The CDR3 bases are TGTGCCAGCAGCTTGGGACTAGCGGGGGGCCCACGGGATACGCAGTATTTT.

This chain links TRBV7-9 with TRBJ1-2; 9 bases line up with TRBD1. Germline V gene sequence: CDR1 SEHNR, CDR2 FQNEAQ (reference sequence). The V and J ends lost 1 base and 4 bases, in that order; junction bases with no gene match: 7. The CDR3 totals 16 residues. CDR3: CASSLDGDRAGYGYTF. The CDR3 bases are TGTGCCAGCAGCTTAGATGGGGACAGGGCGGGCTATGGCTACACCTTC. Together with reference TRBV7-9 and TRBJ1-2, the CDR3 gives the full variable domain: DTGVSQNPRHKITKRGQNVTFRCDPISEHNRLYWYRQTLGQGPEFLTYFQNEAQLEKSRLLSDRFSAERPKGSFSTLEIQRTEQGDSAMYLCASSLDGDRAGYGYTFGSGTRLTVV.

The chain has TRBV7-6 and TRBJ1-1; 7 nucleotides agree with TRBD1. CDR1 is SGHVS, CDR2 FNYEAQ, per germline. The CDR3 spans 15 residues. The V gene end was trimmed by 6 bases and the J gene end by 1 base; junction bases not matched to a gene: 8. CDR3 DNA: TGTGCCAGCAGACGCAGCGGACAGGCGAACACTGAAGCTTTCTTT. This gives the protein CASRRSGQANTEAFF. Full variable domain (outside the CDR3, taken from reference TRBV7-6 and TRBJ1-1): GAGVSQSPRYKVTKRGQDVALRCDPISGHVSLYWYRQALGQGPEFLTYFNYEAQQDKSGLPNDRFSAERPEGSISTLTIQRTEQRDSAMYRCASRRSGQANTEAFFGQGTRLTVV.

Comment on this clone: The identical CDR3 is also encoded by other nucleotide sequences in the sample. J is TRBJ2-5 and V is TRBV29-1; 9 nucleotides line up with TRBD1. The CDR3 has 14 residues. CDR1 and CDR2 from the germline V gene are SQVTM and ANQGSEA. V shed 6 bases, J shed 7 bases, and the junction held 12 bases outside the gene matches. CDR3 loop: CSVNIPDRGWTQYF. The CDR3 nucleotides read TGCAGCGTGAACATACCGGACAGGGGCTGGACCCAGTACTTC.

The genes are TRBV9 and TRBJ1-5, with TRBD1 matching over 10 bases. This CDR3 is 14 amino acids long. CDR1 and CDR2 (germline): SGDLS, YYNGEE. Trimming cost V 4 bases and J 4 bases; bases outside gene matches: 2. The CDR3 here is CASSTDRGNQPQHF. Written as DNA, the CDR3 is TGTGCCAGCAGCACGGACAGGGGGAATCAGCCCCAGCATTTT.

V is TRBV9 and J is TRBJ2-4; D unresolved. V gave up 0 bases and J gave up 11 bases, with 12 bases separating them. The CDR3 totals 13 residues. The germline V gene encodes CDR1 SGDLS and CDR2 YYNGEE. CDR3 loop: CASSVGGKALQYF. CDR3 nucleotides: TGTGCCAGCAGCGTAGGCGGTAAGGCCCTTCAGTACTTC.

Of note for this clone: Other DNA sequences in this specimen translate into the identical CDR3. The chain joins TRBV6-6 to TRBJ2-1, with 15 bases aligning to TRBD2. Germline CDR1 is MNHNY and CDR2 is SVGAGI (reference sequence). Trimming at V came to 0 bases and at J to 7 bases, leaving 1 base not matched to a gene. This CDR3 has 16 amino acids. The DNA for the CDR3 is TGTGCCAGCAGTTACTCCGGGACTAGCGGGAGGAATGAGCAGTTCTTC. This translates into CASSYSGTSGRNEQFF.

CDR3: CASSYSREETQYF. The CDR3 DNA sequence: TGTGCCAGCAGTTACAGCAGGGAAGAGACCCAGTACTTC. The J gene is TRBJ2-5, the V gene TRBV6-6, with D possibly TRBD1 on 5 matching bases. The germline V gene encodes CDR1 MNHNY and CDR2 SVGAGI (reference sequence). CDR3 length equals 13 residues. V was cut by 2 bases and J by 3 bases, with 7 bases left in between.

To note about this clone: An end of the junction differs from the germline gene, which may be a read error. The chain combines TRBV7-9 with TRBJ2-1, with D possibly matching TRBD2 (6 bases). This CDR3 has 13 amino acids. Germline V gene lookup returns CDR1 SEHNR and CDR2 FQNEAQ (reference sequence). CDR3 region: CSSSPLTRNEQFF. The CDR3, as DNA: TGTTCCAGCAGCCCTCTGACTAGGAATGAGCAGTTCTTC.

The chain uses TRBV5-1 and TRBJ2-2; 9 nucleotides line up with TRBD2. With 3 bases clipped from V and 0 bases from J, the junction kept 15 bases outside the gene matches. The CDR3 is made up of 20 amino acids. The germline V gene encodes CDR1 SGHRS and CDR2 YFSETQ. This chain's CDR3 is CASSSPRGRAGGTNTGELFF. CDR3 nucleotides: TGCGCCAGCAGCTCCCCCCGGGGGCGAGCGGGAGGAACGAACACCGGGGAGCTGTTTTTT. Filled out from reference TRBV5-1 and TRBJ2-2, the complete variable domain reads KAGVTQTPRYLIKTRGQQVTLSCSPISGHRSVSWYQQTPGQGLQFLFEYFSETQRNKGNFPGRFSGRQFSNSRSEMNVSTLELGDSALYLCASSSPRGRAGGTNTGELFFGEGSRLTVL.

Only one count was recorded for this clone. This chain connects TRBV5-4 to TRBJ1-3; no firm D call. V shed 0 bases and J shed 2 bases, with 3 bases lying between them. CDR3 length equals 13 residues. Germline CDR1 SGHNT, CDR2 YYREEE (reference sequence). DNA for the CDR3: TGTGCCAGCAGCTTGGGAGCTGGAAACACCATATATTTT. This codes for CASSLGAGNTIYF.

This clone was seen only a few times. The chain combines TRBV11-2 with TRBJ1-3, with TRBD1 identical over 10 bases. The germline gives CDR1 SGHAT, CDR2 FQNNGV. Trimming removed 4 bases from V and 4 bases from J; junction bases left unmatched: 13. This CDR3 has 18 residues. CDR3 DNA sequence: TGTGCCAGCAGCTCTTCCGGGACAGGGGAGCGGGCAGGAAACACCATATATTTT. It yields the protein CASSSSGTGERAGNTIYF.

The chain combines TRBV6-6 with TRBJ1-1; 10 bases match TRBD1. CDR3 length: 13 residues. Trimming took 10 bases from V and 3 from J; bases not matched to a gene: 5. CDR1 is MNHNY, CDR2 SVGAGI, per germline (reference sequence). This CDR3 is CATTGGEYTEAFF. In nucleotides, the CDR3 is TGTGCCACGACAGGGGGCGAGTACACTGAAGCTTTCTTT.

In this sample, this clone turned up a few times. The rearrangement uses TRBV5-6 and TRBJ2-2; D possibly corresponds to TRBD2 (6 bases). The CDR3 is made up of 14 amino acids. V was clipped by 0 bases and J by 9 bases, with 12 bases between them. Germline CDR1 is SGHDT and CDR2 is YYEEEE. The CDR3 protein is CASSLGLARRELFF. DNA of the CDR3: TGTGCCAGCAGCTTGGGGCTAGCGCGAAGGGAGCTGTTTTTT.

The V gene is TRBV6-6, the J gene TRBJ2-1; weak D call: TRBD1 (5 bases). The CDR3 contains 13 residues. The germline gives CDR1 MNHNY, CDR2 SVGAGI (reference sequence). Trimming shortened V by 5 bases and J by 10 bases, and 15 bases separated the two germline ends. CDR3 nucleotides: TGTGCCAGCAGTCTGCAGGGCAGGGTCGAGCAGTTCTTC. Encoded protein: CASSLQGRVEQFF.

The rearrangement joins TRBV30 to TRBJ2-3; D unclear. This CDR3 comprises 12 residues. Trimming pared 4 bases from V and 5 bases from J, leaving 10 bases between. Looked up from germline, CDR1 is GTSNPN and CDR2 is SVGIG (reference sequence). Here the CDR3 DNA reads TGTGCCTGGATTATGGGCTTAGATACGCAGTATTTT. This gives the protein CAWIMGLDTQYF.

The chain couples TRBV27 to TRBJ1-5; no reliable D call. V was trimmed by 1 base and J by 2 bases, leaving 9 bases between them. The CDR3 has 15 amino acids. The V gene's germline CDR1 is MNHEY and CDR2 SMNVEV (reference sequence). The CDR3 region is CASSLFGGGNQPQHF. CDR3 coding DNA: TGTGCCAGCAGTTTATTCGGCGGGGGCAATCAGCCCCAGCATTTT.

V and J are TRBV21-1 and TRBJ2-1; the table's D gene call, TRBD1, was not cross checked with the DNA. TRBV21-1 corresponds to a pseudogene. This CDR3 spans 15 amino acids. CDR3 nucleotides: TGTGCCAGCAGCAGGCACAGGGGGCGTTCGGATGAGCAGTTCTTC. This gives the protein CASSRHRGRSDEQFF.

V and J are TRBV9 and TRBJ1-1, with D tentatively TRBD1 (6 bases). V lost 3 bases and J 2 bases, leaving 11 bases between the germline ends. The germline V gene encodes CDR1 SGDLS and CDR2 YYNGEE. The CDR3 is 14 residues long. The CDR3 here is CASSAGTLNTEAFF. The CDR3, as DNA: TGTGCCAGCAGCGCCGGGACACTAAACACTGAAGCTTTCTTT.

This clone was found a few times. This chain uses TRBV6-6 with TRBJ1-1; D is undetermined. Germline loops: CDR1 MNHNY, CDR2 SVGAGI (reference sequence). This CDR3 contains 14 residues. V was shortened by 2 bases and J by 0 bases, with 7 bases between the two germline ends. CDR3 sequence: CASSYASMNTEAFF. CDR3 bases: TGTGCCAGCAGTTACGCTAGCATGAACACTGAAGCTTTCTTT.

The chain couples TRBV6-1 to TRBJ2-7; 12 positions agree with TRBD2. With 7 bases clipped from V and 4 bases from J, the junction kept 5 bases outside the gene matches. CDR3 length: 14 residues. Looked up from germline, CDR1 is MNHNS and CDR2 is SASEGT. CDR3 loop: CASKAGTSGYEQYF. CDR3 DNA: TGTGCCAGCAAGGCCGGGACTAGCGGGTACGAGCAGTACTTC.